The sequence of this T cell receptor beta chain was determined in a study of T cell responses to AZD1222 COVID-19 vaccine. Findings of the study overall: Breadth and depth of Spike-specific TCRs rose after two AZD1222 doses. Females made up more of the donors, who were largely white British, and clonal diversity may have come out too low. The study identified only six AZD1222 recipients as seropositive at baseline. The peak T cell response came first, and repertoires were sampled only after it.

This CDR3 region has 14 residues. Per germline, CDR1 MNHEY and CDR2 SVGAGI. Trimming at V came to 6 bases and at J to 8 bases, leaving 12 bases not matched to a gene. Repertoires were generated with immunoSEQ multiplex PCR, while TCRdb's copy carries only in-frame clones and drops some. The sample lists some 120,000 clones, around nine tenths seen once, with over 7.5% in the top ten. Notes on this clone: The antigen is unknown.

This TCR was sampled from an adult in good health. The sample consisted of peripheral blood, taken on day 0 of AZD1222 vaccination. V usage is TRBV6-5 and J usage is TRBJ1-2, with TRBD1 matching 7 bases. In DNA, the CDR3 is TGTGCCAGCAGGGCCTTGACAGGGTTTGGCGGCTACACCTTC. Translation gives CASRALTGFGGYTF.